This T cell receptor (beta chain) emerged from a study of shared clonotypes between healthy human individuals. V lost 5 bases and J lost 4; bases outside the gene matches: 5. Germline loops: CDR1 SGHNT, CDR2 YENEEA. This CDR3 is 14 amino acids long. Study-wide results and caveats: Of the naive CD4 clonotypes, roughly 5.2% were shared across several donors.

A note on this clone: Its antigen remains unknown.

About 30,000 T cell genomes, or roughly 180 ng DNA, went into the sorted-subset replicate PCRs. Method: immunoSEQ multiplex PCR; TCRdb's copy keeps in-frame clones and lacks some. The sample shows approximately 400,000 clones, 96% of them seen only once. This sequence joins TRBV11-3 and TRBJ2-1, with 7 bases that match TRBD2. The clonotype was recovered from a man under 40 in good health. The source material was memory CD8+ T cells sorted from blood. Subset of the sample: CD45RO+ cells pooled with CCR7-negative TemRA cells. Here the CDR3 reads CASSPGRGYNEQFF. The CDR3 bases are TGTGCCAGCAGCCCCGGGCGGGGGTACAATGAGCAGTTCTTC.